The rows below give T cell receptor beta chains drawn from one sample of a study of blood T cell repertoires in COVID-19. Method: immunoSEQ multiplex PCR; TCRdb's copy keeps in-frame clones and lacks some. This sample carries 70,000 to 90,000 clones, approximately 86% of them seen once, and the ten largest clones take approximately 8.1%. Sequencing was done on a sample of peripheral blood. Every receptor here comes from a man older than 75 with active or convalescent COVID-19. Both conserved end residues are part of each CDR3. Each record gives: J gene, V gene, clone size, D gene, CDR3 protein, CDR3 DNA. A D gene is named only where the DNA matches it firmly. Not all rows give a size; the values are once, few, many and, for expanded clones, a class.

>TRBJ1-5|TRBV15|.|TRBD1
CATSRWLGQGFRNQPQHF
TGTGCCACCAGCCGTTGGCTGGGACAGGGTTTTCGGAATCAGCCCCAGCATTTT
>TRBJ1-6|TRBV2|.|.
CASRDGRGGNSPLHF
TGTGCCAGCAGGGACGGGAGGGGGGGTAATTCACCCCTCCACTTT
>TRBJ1-6|TRBV18|.|.
CASSTSRGGNSPLHF
TGTGCCAGCTCAACATCCAGGGGAGGGAATTCACCCCTCCACTTT
>TRBJ2-2|TRBV14|.|.
CASSQGLGGELFF
TGTGCCAGCAGCCAGGGACTGGGCGGGGAGCTGTTTTTT
>TRBJ2-1|TRBV3-1/TRBV3-2|.|TRBD2
CASSPGLAGDEQFF
TGTGCCAGCAGCCCCGGACTAGCTGGGGATGAGCAGTTCTTC
>TRBJ1-4|TRBV19|.|.
CASTTFGHNEKLFF
TGTGCCAGTACCACCTTCGGACATAATGAAAAACTGTTTTTT
>TRBJ2-4|TRBV27|.|TRBD1
CASTKTGWAKNIQYF
TGTGCCAGCACTAAGACAGGGTGGGCCAAAAACATTCAGTACTTC
>TRBJ2-1|TRBV9|.|.
CASSVDGTLNNEQFF
TGTGCCAGCAGCGTAGATGGGACTCTCAACAATGAGCAGTTCTTC
>TRBJ1-4|TRBV6-2/TRBV6-3|.|.
CASSYGPRSTNEKLFF
TGTGCCAGCAGTTACGGGCCCAGGTCGACTAATGAAAAACTGTTTTTT
>TRBJ1-1|TRBV11-2|.|.
CASSLTGTEAFF
TGTGCCAGCAGCTTAACCGGCACTGAAGCTTTCTTT
>TRBJ1-1|TRBV5-1|.|.
CASSYGTLNTEAFF
TGCGCCAGCAGCTACGGGACACTGAACACTGAAGCTTTCTTT
>TRBJ2-3|TRBV19|.|TRBD1
CASTRQGSTDTQYF
TGTGCCAGTACTCGACAGGGGTCGACAGATACGCAGTATTTT
>TRBJ1-6|TRBV27|.|.
CASSREGSSYNSPLHF
TGTGCCAGCAGTCGGGAGGGAAGCTCCTATAATTCACCCCTCCACTTT
>TRBJ1-5|TRBV3-1/TRBV3-2|.|.
CASSGRLSNQPQHF
TGTGCCAGCAGCGGTCGCCTAAGCAATCAGCCCCAGCATTTT
>TRBJ2-3|TRBV13|once|TRBD2
CASSLGRRGGPDTQYF
TGTGCCAGCAGCTTAGGCCGGCGGGGGGGCCCAGATACGCAGTATTTT
>TRBJ2-5|TRBV19|.|TRBD2
CASGRETQYF
TGTGCCAGTGGGAGGGAAACCCAGTACTTC
>TRBJ2-3|TRBV28|.|.
CASSLRPTDTQYF
TGTGCCAGCAGTTTACGTCCCACAGATACGCAGTATTTT
>TRBJ2-2|TRBV5-1|.|.
CASSSQVNTGELFF
TGCGCCAGCAGCTCACAGGTGAACACCGGGGAGCTGTTTTTT
>TRBJ2-1|TRBV11-2|.|.
CASSAHRAHEQFF
TGTGCCAGCAGCGCCCACAGGGCCCATGAGCAGTTCTTC
>TRBJ1-2|TRBV25-1|.|.
CASSYAGDGYTF
TGTGCCAGCAGTTATGCAGGGGATGGCTACACCTTC
>TRBJ1-5|TRBV28|.|.
CASGRGRGNQPQHF
TGTGCCAGCGGGAGGGGAAGGGGCAATCAGCCCCAGCATTTT
>TRBJ2-1|TRBV6-5|.|TRBD1
CASRGQGSNEQFF
TGTGCCAGCAGGGGACAGGGGAGCAATGAGCAGTTCTTC
>TRBJ1-1|TRBV14|once|TRBD1
CASSPRQGNTEAFF
TGTGCCAGCAGCCCCCGACAGGGGAACACTGAAGCTTTCTTT
>TRBJ2-5|TRBV19|.|.
CASSIDAVGGQETQYF
TGTGCCAGTAGTATAGACGCGGTGGGGGGCCAAGAGACCCAGTACTTC
>TRBJ2-1|TRBV18|.|.
CASSPPAGNLYNEQFF
TGTGCCAGCTCACCACCGGCAGGGAATCTCTACAATGAGCAGTTCTTC
>TRBJ2-1|TRBV7-8|.|.
CASSITTGYEQFF
TGTGCCAGCAGCATAACCACAGGGTATGAGCAGTTCTTC
>TRBJ2-5|TRBV6-2/TRBV6-3|.|TRBD2
CASSYGRGVAVETQYF
TGTGCCAGCAGTTACGGGCGGGGGGTCGCTGTAGAGACCCAGTACTTC
>TRBJ2-1|TRBV7-3|.|TRBD2
CASSLIGTSGRGNEQFF
TGTGCCAGCAGCTTAATCGGGACTAGCGGGAGGGGTAATGAGCAGTTCTTC
>TRBJ1-2|TRBV7-3|.|TRBD1
CASSPSPGGSGYTF
TGTGCCAGCAGCCCGTCCCCAGGGGGTTCCGGCTACACCTTC
>TRBJ2-3|TRBV5-1|.|.
CASSLDRVDTQYF
TGCGCCAGCAGCTTGGACAGGGTAGATACGCAGTATTTT
>TRBJ1-4|TRBV18|.|TRBD1
CASSRGQGNEKLFF
TGTGCCAGCTCACGGGGACAGGGAAATGAAAAACTGTTTTTT
>TRBJ2-1|TRBV24-1|.|TRBD2
CATSIRLATEQFF
TGTGCCACCTCCATCCGACTAGCGACTGAGCAGTTCTTC
>TRBJ2-3|TRBV5-1|.|TRBD1
CASSLAGTGGITDTQYF
TGCGCCAGCAGCTTGGCGGGGACAGGGGGAATTACAGATACGCAGTATTTT
>TRBJ2-3|TRBV5-1|.|TRBD2
CASSLRTSGSIDTQYF
TGCGCCAGCAGCTTGCGGACTAGCGGGAGTATAGATACGCAGTATTTT
>TRBJ1-2|TRBV18|.|TRBD1
CASSPGDRGLYGYTF
TGTGCCAGCTCACCGGGGGACAGGGGGCTCTATGGCTACACCTTC
>TRBJ1-6|TRBV21-1|.|.
CASGRDSNSPLHF
TGTGCCAGCGGCCGGGACTCTAATTCACCCCTCCACTTT
>TRBJ2-3|TRBV28|.|TRBD1
CASSPGTGSTDTQYF
TGTGCCAGCAGCCCCGGGACAGGAAGCACAGATACGCAGTATTTT
>TRBJ1-2|TRBV5-1|.|TRBD1
CASSRTGINGYTF
TGCGCCAGCAGTAGGACAGGGATTAATGGCTACACCTTC
>TRBJ2-1|TRBV5-4|.|.
CASSLSGASYNEQFF
TGTGCCAGCAGCTTAAGTGGGGCCTCCTACAATGAGCAGTTCTTC
>TRBJ2-1|TRBV4-2|few|TRBD1
CASSQPGQFPEQFF
TGTGCCAGCAGCCAGCCGGGACAGTTCCCTGAGCAGTTCTTC
>TRBJ1-4|TRBV10-2|.|.
CASSESEGGANEKLFF
TGCGCCAGCAGTGAGTCCGAGGGGGGGGCTAATGAAAAACTGTTTTTT
>TRBJ2-5|TRBV7-2|.|TRBD2
CASSLVRLAGVSRETQYF
TGTGCCAGCAGCTTAGTCCGACTGGCGGGGGTCTCGAGGGAGACCCAGTACTTC
>TRBJ1-2|TRBV7-3|.|.
CASSLSAGGGGYTF
TGTGCCAGCAGCTTAAGTGCCGGCGGGGGTGGCTACACCTTC